The entry that follows covers one T cell receptor beta chain sequence. The antigen is unknown. A much larger clone sits a single nucleotide away, making a read error possible. Trimming took off 5 bases at V and 2 bases at J, with 17 bases between the two ends. There are 15 residues in the CDR3. The germline gives CDR1 DFQATT, CDR2 SNEGSKA (reference sequence). This sample was taken from a study of regulatory T cells in long-lasting Graves disease. Study findings and constraints: TCR diversity was lower in persistent Graves' patients than in newly diagnosed ones.

HTBI primers from iRepertoire and Arm-PCR of CDR3 regions yielded the TCR beta libraries. MiXCR, run by TCRdb on the multiplex PCR reads, gives a single entry per CDR3 protein. The sample lists 400,000 to 500,000 distinct CDR3 sequences; approximately 15% were seen once. Time point indicated: newly diagnosed GD, antithyroid drugs for less than 3 months. There was RNA extracted from PBMCs, and the TCR library was made from it. Under American Thyroid Association guidelines, Graves' disease was diagnosed. Nine-milliliter peripheral blood samples went into EDTA tubes. The data also belong to a second study, concerning T cells in Graves' hyperthyroidism and ophthalmopathy.

The chain couples TRBV20-1 to TRBJ2-3; TRBD2 is a possible D gene (6 bases). The receptor comes from a woman in her twenties or thirties with Graves disease. Source: peripheral blood mononuclear cells (PBMCs), taken at new diagnosis, from a patient treated with antithyroid drugs. The DNA of the CDR3 is TGCAGTGCTCCGGTTAGCGGACTCCACACAGATACGCAGTATTTT. Amino acid sequence: CSAPVSGLHTDTQYF.